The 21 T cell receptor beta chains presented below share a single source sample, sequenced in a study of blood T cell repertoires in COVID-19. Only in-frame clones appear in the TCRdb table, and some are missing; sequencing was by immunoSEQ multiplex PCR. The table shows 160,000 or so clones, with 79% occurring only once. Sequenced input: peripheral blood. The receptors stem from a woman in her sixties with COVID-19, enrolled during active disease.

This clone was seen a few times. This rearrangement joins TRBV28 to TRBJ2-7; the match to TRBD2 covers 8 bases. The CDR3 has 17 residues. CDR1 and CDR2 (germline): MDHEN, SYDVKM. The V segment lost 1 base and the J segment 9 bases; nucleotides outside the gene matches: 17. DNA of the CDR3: TGTGCCAGCAGTTTATCAGCCGGAGGGACCTCGGGGGGGCGGCAGTACTTC. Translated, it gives CASSLSAGGTSGGRQYF.

The CDR3 region is CASSPPRAGGGNEQFF. In DNA form, the CDR3 reads TGTGCCAGCAGCCCCCCCCGAGCGGGAGGCGGCAATGAGCAGTTCTTC. The rearrangement uses TRBV7-2 and TRBJ2-1, with 9 positions matching TRBD2. CDR3 length equals 16 residues. The germline V gene has CDR1 SGHTA and CDR2 FQGNSA. Trimming at V came to 5 bases and at J to 6 bases, leaving 11 bases not matched to a gene.

CDR3 DNA sequence: TGCGCCAGCAGCCGCGATGACGGGGTGGGAGAGACCCAGTACTTC. Translation: CASSRDDGVGETQYF. The chain carries TRBV5-1 and TRBJ2-5; the D gene is possibly TRBD2 (5 bases). CDR1 is SGHRS and CDR2 is YFSETQ in the germline V gene. This CDR3 has 15 amino acids. Trimming stripped 4 bases from V and 4 bases from J, with 17 bases between.

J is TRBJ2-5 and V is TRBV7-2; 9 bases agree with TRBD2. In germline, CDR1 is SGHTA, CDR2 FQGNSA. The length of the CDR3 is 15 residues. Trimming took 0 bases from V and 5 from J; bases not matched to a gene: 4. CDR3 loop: CASSLALGLAETQYF. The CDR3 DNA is TGTGCCAGCAGCTTAGCCCTTGGACTAGCGGAGACCCAGTACTTC.

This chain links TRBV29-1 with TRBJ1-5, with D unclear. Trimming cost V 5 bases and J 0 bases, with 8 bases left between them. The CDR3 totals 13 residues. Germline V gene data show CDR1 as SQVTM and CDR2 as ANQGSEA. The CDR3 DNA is TGCAGCGTTCGTTCAGATAGCAATCAGCCCCAGCATTTT. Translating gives CSVRSDSNQPQHF.

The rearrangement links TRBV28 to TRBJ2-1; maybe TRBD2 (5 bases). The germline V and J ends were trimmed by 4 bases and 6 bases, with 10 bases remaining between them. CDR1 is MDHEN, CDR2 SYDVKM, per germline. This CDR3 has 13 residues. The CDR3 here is CASSSGFLNEQFF. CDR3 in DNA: TGTGCCAGCAGTTCGGGATTTCTCAATGAGCAGTTCTTC.

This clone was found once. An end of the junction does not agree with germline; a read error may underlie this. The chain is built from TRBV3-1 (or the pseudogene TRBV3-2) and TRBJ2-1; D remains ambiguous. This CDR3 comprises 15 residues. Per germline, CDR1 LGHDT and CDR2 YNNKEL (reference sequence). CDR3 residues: CASTQTAGSYNEQFF. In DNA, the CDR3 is TGTGCCAGCACCCAAACGGCAGGTTCCTACAATGAGCAGTTCTTC.

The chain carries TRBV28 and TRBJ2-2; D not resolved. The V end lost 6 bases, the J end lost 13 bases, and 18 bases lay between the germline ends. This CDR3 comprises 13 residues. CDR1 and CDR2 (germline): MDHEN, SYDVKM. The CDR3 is CASSRPGLWVLFF. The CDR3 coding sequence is TGTGCCAGCAGCCGGCCGGGTCTCTGGGTGCTGTTTTTT.

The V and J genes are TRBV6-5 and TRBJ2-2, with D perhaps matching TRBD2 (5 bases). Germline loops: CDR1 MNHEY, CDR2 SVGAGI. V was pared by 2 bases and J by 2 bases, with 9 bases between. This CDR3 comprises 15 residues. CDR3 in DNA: TGTGCCAGCAGTTACATTGGGAGTAACACCGGGGAGCTGTTTTTT. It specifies CASSYIGSNTGELFF.

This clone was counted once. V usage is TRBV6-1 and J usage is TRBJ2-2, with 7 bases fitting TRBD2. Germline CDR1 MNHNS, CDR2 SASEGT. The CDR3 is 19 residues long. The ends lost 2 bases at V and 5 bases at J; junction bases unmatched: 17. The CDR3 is CASSEFVSGMTRRTGELFF. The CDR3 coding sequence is TGTGCCAGCAGTGAATTCGTCAGCGGGATGACTAGGAGGACCGGGGAGCTGTTTTTT.

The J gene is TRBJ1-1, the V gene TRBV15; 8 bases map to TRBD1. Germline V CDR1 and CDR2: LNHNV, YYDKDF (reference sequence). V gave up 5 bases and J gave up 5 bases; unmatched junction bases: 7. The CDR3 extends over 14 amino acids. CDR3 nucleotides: TGTGCCACCAGCGTGGACAGGGTCAGGACTGAAGCTTTCTTT. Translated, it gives CATSVDRVRTEAFF.

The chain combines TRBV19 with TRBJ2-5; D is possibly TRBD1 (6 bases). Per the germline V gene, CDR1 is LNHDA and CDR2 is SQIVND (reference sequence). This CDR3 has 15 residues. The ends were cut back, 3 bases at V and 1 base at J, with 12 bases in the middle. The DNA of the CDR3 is TGTGCCAGTAGTATCGGCAGGGGTGGCCAAGAGACCCAGTACTTC. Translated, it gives CASSIGRGGQETQYF.

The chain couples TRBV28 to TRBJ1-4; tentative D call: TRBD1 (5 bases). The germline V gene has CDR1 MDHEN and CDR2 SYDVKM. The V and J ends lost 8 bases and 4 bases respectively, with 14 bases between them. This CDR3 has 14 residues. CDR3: CASFRAGGNEKLFF. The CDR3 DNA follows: TGTGCCAGCTTCAGGGCGGGGGGTAATGAAAAACTGTTTTTT.

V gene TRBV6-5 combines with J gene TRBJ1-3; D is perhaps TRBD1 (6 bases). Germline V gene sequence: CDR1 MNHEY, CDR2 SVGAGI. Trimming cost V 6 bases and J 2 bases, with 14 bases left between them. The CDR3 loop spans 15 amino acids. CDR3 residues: CASSQGTAPGNTIYF. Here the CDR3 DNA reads TGTGCCAGCAGCCAGGGGACGGCTCCTGGAAACACCATATATTTT.

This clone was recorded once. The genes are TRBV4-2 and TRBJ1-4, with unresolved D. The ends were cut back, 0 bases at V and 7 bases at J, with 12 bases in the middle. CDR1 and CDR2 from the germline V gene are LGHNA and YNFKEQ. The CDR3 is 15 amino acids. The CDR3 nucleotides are TGTGCCAGCAGCCAAGAGGATGGGAGAAGTGAAAAACTGTTTTTT. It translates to CASSQEDGRSEKLFF.

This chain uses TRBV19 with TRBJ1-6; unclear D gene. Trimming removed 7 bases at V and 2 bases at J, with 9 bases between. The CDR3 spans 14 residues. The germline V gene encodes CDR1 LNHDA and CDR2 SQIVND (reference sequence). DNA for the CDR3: TGTGCCAGTATGCAAACAGCCTATAATTCACCCCTCCACTTT. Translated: CASMQTAYNSPLHF.

DNA of the CDR3: TGTGCCAGCAGCCCTTATGGGACAGGGGTGAACATTCAGTACTTC. Translated: CASSPYGTGVNIQYF. This chain uses TRBV3-1 (or the pseudogene TRBV3-2) with TRBJ2-4; 10 positions agree with TRBD1. Germline CDR1 is LGHDT and CDR2 is YNNKEL (reference sequence). This CDR3 has 15 residues. V gave up 4 bases and J gave up 7 bases; unmatched junction bases: 7.

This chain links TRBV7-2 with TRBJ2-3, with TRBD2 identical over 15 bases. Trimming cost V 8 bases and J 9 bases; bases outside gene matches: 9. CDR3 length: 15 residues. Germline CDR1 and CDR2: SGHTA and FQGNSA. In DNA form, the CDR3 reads TGTGCCAGCCCAACCGGACTAGCGGGGGGGAAGACGCAGTATTTT. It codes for CASPTGLAGGKTQYF. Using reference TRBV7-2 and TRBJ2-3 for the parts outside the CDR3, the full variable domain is GAGVSQSPSNKVTEKGKDVELRCDPISGHTALYWYRQSLGQGLEFLIYFQGNSAPDKSGLPSDRFSAERTGGSVSTLTIQRTQQEDSAVYLCASPTGLAGGKTQYFGPGTRLTVL.

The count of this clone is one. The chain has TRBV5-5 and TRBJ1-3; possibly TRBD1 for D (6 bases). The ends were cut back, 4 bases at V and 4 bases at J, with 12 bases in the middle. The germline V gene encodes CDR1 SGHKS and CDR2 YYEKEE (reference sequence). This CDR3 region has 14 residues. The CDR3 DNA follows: TGTGCCAGCAGCCGCTCTAGGGGGGGAAACACCATATATTTT. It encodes CASSRSRGGNTIYF.

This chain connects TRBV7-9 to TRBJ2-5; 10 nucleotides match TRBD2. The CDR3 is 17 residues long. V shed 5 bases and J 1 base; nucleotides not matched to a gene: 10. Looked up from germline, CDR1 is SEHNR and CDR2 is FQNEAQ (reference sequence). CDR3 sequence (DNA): TGTGCCAGCAGCCGTCGACTAGCGGGCAACCTCCAAGAGACCCAGTACTTC. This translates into CASSRRLAGNLQETQYF.

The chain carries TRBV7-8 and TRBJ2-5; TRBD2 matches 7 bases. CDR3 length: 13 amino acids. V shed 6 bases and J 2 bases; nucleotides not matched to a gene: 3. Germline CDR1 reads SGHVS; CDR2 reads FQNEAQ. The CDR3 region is CASRGGRQETQYF. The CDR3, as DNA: TGTGCCAGCAGGGGAGGGAGGCAAGAGACCCAGTACTTC.